Included here is one TCR beta chain sequence, with context. No antigen is known for it. In germline, CDR1 is MNHNY, CDR2 SVGAGI (reference sequence). The CDR3 extends over 15 amino acids. Losses at the gene ends were 3 bases for V and 12 bases for J; bases not matched to a gene: 11. Whole-study findings and limits: Tumor memory CD4+ T cell TCR gene usage clustered with blood and lymph node memory CD4+ cells and lymph node naive CD4+ cells. Greatest tumor Treg TCR overlap was with tumor naive CD4+ cells.

Constant-region reverse primers amplified full-length variable regions, followed by semi-nested Nested Universal Primer A PCR. TCRdb analysed the 5' RACE reads with MiXCR anew, one entry per CDR3 protein. The profile shows 8,500 to 9,000 distinct CDR3 sequences, roughly a quarter of them singletons. CD25-based Treg depletion was applied to purified naive CD4+ T cells. The receptor was derived from a female donor with breast cancer. This chain links TRBV6-6 with TRBJ1-2; 12 positions agree with TRBD1. The sequenced material came from naive CD4+ T cells sorted from a lymph node. Subset here: naive CD4+ T cells, CD4+CD45RA+CD25-. The CDR3 loop is CASSYSGTGGIFHTF. CDR3 sequence (DNA): TGTGCCAGCAGTTATTCCGGGACAGGGGGCATCTTCCACACCTTC.